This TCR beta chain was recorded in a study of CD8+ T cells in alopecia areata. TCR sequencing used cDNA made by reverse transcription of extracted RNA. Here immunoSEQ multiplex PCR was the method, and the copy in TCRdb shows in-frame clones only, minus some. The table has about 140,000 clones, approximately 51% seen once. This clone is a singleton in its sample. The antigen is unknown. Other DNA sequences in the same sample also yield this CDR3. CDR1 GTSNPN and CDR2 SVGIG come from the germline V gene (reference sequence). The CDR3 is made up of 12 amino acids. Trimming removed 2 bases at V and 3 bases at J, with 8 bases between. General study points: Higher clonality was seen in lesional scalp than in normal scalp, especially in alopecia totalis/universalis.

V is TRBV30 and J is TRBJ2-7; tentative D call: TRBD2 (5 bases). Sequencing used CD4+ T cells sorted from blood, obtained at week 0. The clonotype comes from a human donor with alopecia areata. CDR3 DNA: TGTGCCTGGAGTCCCCGGGGCTACGAGCAGTACTTC. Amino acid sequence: CAWSPRGYEQYF.